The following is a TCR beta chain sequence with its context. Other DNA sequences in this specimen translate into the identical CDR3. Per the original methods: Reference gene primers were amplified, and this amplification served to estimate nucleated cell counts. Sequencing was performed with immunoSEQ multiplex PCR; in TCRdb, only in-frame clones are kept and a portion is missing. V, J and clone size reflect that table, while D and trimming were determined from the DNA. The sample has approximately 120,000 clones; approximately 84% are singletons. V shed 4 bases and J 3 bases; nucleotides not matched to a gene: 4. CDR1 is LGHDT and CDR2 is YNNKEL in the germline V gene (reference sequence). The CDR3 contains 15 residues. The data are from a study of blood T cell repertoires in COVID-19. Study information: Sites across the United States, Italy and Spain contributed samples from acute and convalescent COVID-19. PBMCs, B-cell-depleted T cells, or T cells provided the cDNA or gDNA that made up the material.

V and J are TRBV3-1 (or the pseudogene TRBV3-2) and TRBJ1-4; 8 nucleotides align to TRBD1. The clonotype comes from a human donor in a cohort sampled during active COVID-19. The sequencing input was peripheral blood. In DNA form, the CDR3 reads TGTGCCAGCAGCCTACGGACAGGGTCTAATGAAAAACTGTTTTTT. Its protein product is CASSLRTGSNEKLFF.